The T cell receptor (beta chain) under discussion was sequenced for a study of cytomegalovirus exposure and HLA in healthy donors (dated 2017 in TCRdb). Regarding the research as a whole: According to an earlier analysis of a few hundred of the donors, 150 million to 200 million T cells yielded 95 million to 140 million unique TCR beta sequences and around 300 Gb of sequence data. Roughly 300 gigabases of sequencing data and approximately 93 million unique TCR sequences were included in an early release covering 550 to 650 HLA-typed donors. Among the roughly 400 genotyped donors, around 81% belonged to the genetic ancestry cluster associated with self-reported Caucasian donors. The study aimed to test whether signatures of past pathogen exposure could be identified by cataloging public T cell receptors. The study used immunosequencing to profile the T cell repertoires of about 670 subjects and linked those repertoires to cytomegalovirus serostatus. Along with the approximately 620-subject first cohort, a separate validation cohort of some 130 different subjects was used. To predict cytomegalovirus infection status, the study combined high-throughput TCR immunosequencing, statistical association of individual TCRs with disease status, and machine learning. A later analysis re-examined previously published TCR beta repertoires from roughly 650 donors and added high-resolution HLA genotyping to investigate patterns of TCR occurrence. Rather than drawing on any new phenotypic data, the later analysis identified candidate immune exposures from TCR beta sequences and the way those sequences occurred across donors. An earlier analysis of some 500 of the donors applied high-throughput TCR beta sequencing to assess whether each TCR beta V gene segment acted as functional or pseudogenic. Alongside the repertoire data, information on donor age, sex, ethnicity and CMV serostatus was compiled. In a later genetic analysis, genome-wide SNP genotypes for about 65% of the roughly 670 donors were used, and that subset was treated as a discovery cohort. Every repertoire in the discovery cohort had been generated on one and the same sequencing platform. HLA typing included class I and class II loci at four-digit resolution. Typing coverage varied by locus: about 620-630 donors for A, B, C, DRB1 and DQB1; approximately 520 for DQA1; around 570 for DPA1; more than 450 for DPB1. Because of strong linkage in the cohort, roughly five DR-DQ haplotypes were treated as single units for association and clustering. On average, around 240,000 unique TCR beta nucleotide sequences were sequenced per donor among roughly 430 genotyped donors of the cohort, with roughly a sixth of those sequences being non-productive.

Worth noting for this clone: Its antigen remains undetermined. No much larger clonotype is one base removed from it; base qualities were not supplied.

The cohort comprised 550 to 700 healthy bone marrow donors. At the time of sampling, every cohort member was nominally healthy, though immune exposures that went unrecorded were likely present. The donor tested CMV seronegative, placing the donor among the 352 seronegative members of the cohort. Every donor gave a peripheral blood sample, and the peripheral blood mononuclear cells from that sample were used for TCR beta sequencing. The Qiagen DNeasy Blood Extraction Kit was used to extract genomic DNA from the blood cell samples. The method was the immunoSEQ multiplex PCR assay. A mixture of 60 forward primers for TCR Vbeta segments and 13 reverse primers for TCR Jbeta segments was used in the multiplex PCR. Amplification of the CDR3 region of rearranged TCR beta genes was performed with a multiplex PCR assay on genomic DNA. The amplified TCR beta libraries were sequenced on the Illumina HiSeq System as 87-base-pair reads. The study's own analysis went as follows. A later analysis tallied around 82 million unique TCR beta chains across the 700 or so repertoires, and some 12 million of those chains were shared by two or more donors. Raw reads were error-corrected and collapsed into unique sequences by a nearest-neighbor algorithm in which closely related sequences were merged to remove PCR and sequencing errors. V, D and J gene segments were assigned by aligning CDR3 sequences to IMGT reference sequences. Each retained sequence needed at least a six-nucleotide match to both a V gene segment and a J gene segment. Rearrangements were classified as productive when the CDR3 lacked stop codons and remained in frame with V and J, and all other rearrangements were classified as non-productive. Following IMGT convention, CDR3 was defined as the stretch from the second conserved V-encoded cysteine up to the conserved J-encoded phenylalanine. The earlier analysis of 587 of the donors excluded sequences that lacked an unambiguous match to a single V gene segment. An earlier analysis of 587 of the donors called V segments functional above 56.7% productive rearrangements and segregating when the between-donor standard deviation exceeded 5%. A statistical classification framework was developed to diagnose cytomegalovirus status using the catalog of TCR beta chain sequences. In a later analysis, V and J genes were assigned by comparing TCR nucleotide sequences against IMGT/GENE-DB human TR gene sequences. A later analysis assigned CDR3 sequences and most-parsimonious VDJ recombination scenarios with the TCRdist pipeline. In a later analysis, each TCR beta chain was defined by its CDR3 amino acid sequence together with its V-gene family, and reads lacking a unique V-gene family were excluded. To address suspected cross-contamination and a sequencing artifact, a later analysis removed approximately 600 highly shared, low-generation-probability nucleotide sequences. In a later analysis, a clonal expansion index for each public chain was calculated from normalized within-repertoire ranks of inferred template counts. Generation probabilities in a later analysis came from a VDJ recombination model fitted to out-of-frame rearrangements, and those results were checked against IGoR. In a later analysis, TCR-TCR, TCR-HLA and TCR-CMV co-occurrence was scored with hypergeometric tests, and a repertoire-size bias correction was applied to TCR pairs. A later analysis estimated false discovery rates by permuting HLA or CMV assignments 20 times. In a later analysis, co-occurring TCRs were grouped using DBSCAN, with TCRdist sequence similarity added in when clustering inside HLA-allele-positive subsets. Repertoires with fewer than 30,000 or more than 120,000 public chains, plus five repertoires with anomalous nucleotide sharing, were excluded from co-occurrence clustering. TCRdb limited this immuneACCESS table to in-frame rearrangements with V and J called. A share of clones is missing; checked studies link under half to unresolved V genes, and the rest is unexplained. The V and J calls and the clone size are those of that table, but D and trimming were determined from the DNA. Counted in this sample were about 110,000 clones; about four fifths of them appeared once. The top ten hold roughly 1.6% of the sample.

Broad study findings and their caveats: The 87-base-pair reads could not distinguish some IMGT-functional V segments, including TRBV6-2 and TRBV6-3, so those segments were excluded. Most TCR sequences were seen in very few donors, while some public TCRs were found in many individuals. In a later analysis, TCR association rates were found to vary across HLA loci, with the most associated TCRs seen for DRB1 alleles and the fewest for HLA-C alleles. Linkage disequilibrium might explain the correlated functional status among segregating V segments, but an unknown experimental factor could not be ruled out. Because counts were too low, around 18 rarely observed V segments, including chromosome 9 orphons, were left out of the earlier analysis of approximately 580 of the donors. Specific HLA alleles were associated with 15,000 to 20,000 TCR beta sequences at a false discovery rate of 0.05 in a later analysis. In a later genetic analysis, fewer N-insertions in productive TCRs were reported among donors in an Asian-associated ancestry cluster than the approximately 670-donor mean. A further reported finding was that TCR beta sequences accurately predicted the HLA-A and HLA-B alleles for most subjects in the first cohort. In this cohort, only TCR beta chains were sequenced, and detectable features were limited by the absence of alpha or paired-chain data. The study gave a list of some 150 TCR beta chains associated with cytomegalovirus. Assigning TCR associations to individual alleles was difficult when HLA alleles, especially DR and DQ, strongly co-occurred. For the cohort, immune exposure information was limited to CMV serostatus. Cytomegalovirus status was reported to be diagnosed by the classifier with high specificity and sensitivity in both the original and validation cohorts. In a later genetic analysis, a missense DCLRE1C variant was associated with V-gene and J-gene trimming of TCR beta chains, and the association was replicated in an independent cohort. A cluster of highly shared sequence variants was judged likely to represent a technical artifact of the sequencing pipeline. An earlier analysis of around 540 of the donors showed that most TCR beta V segments appeared in productive rearrangements either about 90% or about 30% of the time, which broadly matched IMGT annotations. According to a later analysis, parvovirus B19, influenza, CMV and Epstein-Barr virus appeared linked to several top co-occurrence clusters. Because HLA typing was missing for some donors at each locus, association tests included only the typed subset. In a later analysis, HLA-associated TCR beta chains showed more clonal expansion and lower generation probabilities than non-associated chains that were equally common. The authors suggested that the approach could potentially be generalized to other disease states and immunological phenotypes. Roughly uniform sequencing depth across donors was assumed in presence/absence analyses, although this assumption may not hold. In a later analysis, most CMV-associated TCR beta chains were found to appear HLA-restricted, with HLA associations seemingly driven largely by CMV exposure. In vitro tests confirmed that a few of the cytomegalovirus-associated TCR beta chains recognize cytomegalovirus antigens.

The germline V gene specifies MGHRA as CDR1 and YSYEKL as CDR2. The CDR3 covers 16 residues, taking in both the cysteine and the phenylalanine. Of all the DNA, just the CDR3 is kept, 48 bases in frame from base 1. V is cut by 3 bases and J by 2 bases, and the space between the germline ends is 14 bases. The rearranged chain carries TRBV4-1 and TRBJ2-1; TRBD2 is perhaps the D gene, given 7 matching bases. The sequenced sample consisted of PBMCs. This sequence was found in a man between 50 and 59 years old in good health and CMV-seronegative. CDR3 region: CASSQGGGATYNEQFF. The sequenced DNA is TGCGCCAGCAGCCAGGGCGGGGGCGCTACCTACAATGAGCAGTTCTTC.